A selection of T cell receptor beta chains follows, all from one sample in a study of a mutant IDH1 vaccine in newly diagnosed glioma. Profiling relied on immunoSEQ multiplex PCR, and the TCRdb table lists in-frame clones only, not all of them. The repertoire holds tens of thousands of clones, with approximately 86% as singletons. Which antigens these TCRs recognize remains unknown. The sequences come from PBMCs, collected from a glioma patient whose treatment included an IDH1 peptide vaccine. The receptors here all came from a man aged 25 to 45 with glioma. Both conserved end residues are part of each CDR3. A D gene is named only where the DNA matches it firmly. A row's size may be missing; if present it is once, few, many or a size class.

v_call,j_call,clone_size,d_call,cdr3_aa,cdr3_nt
TRBV9,TRBJ2-7,few,TRBD1,CASSAGQGWGEQYF,TGTGCCAGCAGCGCGGGACAGGGGTGGGGCGAGCAGTACTTC
TRBV16,TRBJ1-1,NA,NA,CASSPTRGYTEAFF,TGTGCCAGCAGCCCCACCCGGGGGTACACTGAAGCTTTCTTT
TRBV29-1,TRBJ1-1,NA,NA,CSVEWVAVGDTEAFF,TGCAGCGTTGAATGGGTGGCAGTGGGAGACACTGAAGCTTTCTTT
TRBV9,TRBJ2-3,NA,TRBD2,CASSAGTSGRDTDTQYF,TGTGCCAGCAGCGCCGGGACTAGCGGGAGGGACACAGATACGCAGTATTTT
TRBV4-1,TRBJ1-1,few,NA,CASSQGSEAFF,TGCGCCAGCAGCCAAGGGTCTGAAGCTTTCTTT
TRBV18,TRBJ2-3,NA,TRBD1,CASSPPNNRGRDTQYF,TGTGCCAGCTCACCACCGAATAACAGGGGGCGAGATACGCAGTATTTT
TRBV29-1,TRBJ2-5,NA,NA,CSIRDHGSLVQYF,TGCAGCATTAGGGACCACGGCAGTCTCGTGCAGTACTTC
TRBV5-6,TRBJ1-2,NA,NA,CASTGQTESNYGYTF,TGTGCCAGCACCGGACAGACCGAGAGTAACTATGGCTACACCTTC
TRBV30,TRBJ2-7,NA,TRBD1,CAWRNSGRTGSYEQYF,TGTGCCTGGAGGAACTCAGGACGGACAGGCTCCTACGAGCAGTACTTC
TRBV5-1,TRBJ1-4,NA,NA,CASSLTRTSNEKLFF,TGCGCCAGCAGCTTGACCCGCACCTCTAATGAAAAACTGTTTTTT
TRBV28,TRBJ2-7,once,NA,CASSHGEQYF,TGTGCCAGCAGCCATGGGGAGCAGTACTTC
TRBV13,TRBJ2-3,NA,NA,CASSLRGAQSLTQYF,TGTGCCAGCAGCTTACGGGGGGCACAGTCGCTTACGCAGTATTTT
TRBV5-1,TRBJ2-5,NA,TRBD2,CASSPGGRGETQYF,TGCGCCAGCAGCCCGGGGGGTCGAGGAGAGACCCAGTACTTC
TRBV5-4,TRBJ2-5,once,NA,CASSLKGEETQYF,TGTGCCAGCAGCTTGAAGGGAGAAGAGACCCAGTACTTC
TRBV7-3,TRBJ1-2,NA,NA,CASSLGREVGSYGYTF,TGTGCCAGCAGCTTAGGCAGGGAAGTAGGTAGCTATGGCTACACCTTC
TRBV2,TRBJ2-7,NA,NA,CASSEKVTGFTREQYF,TGTGCCAGCAGTGAAAAAGTAACAGGGTTCACGAGGGAGCAGTACTTC
TRBV27,TRBJ2-7,NA,NA,CASSGGTDLYEQYF,TGTGCCAGCAGTGGAGGGACTGACCTTTACGAGCAGTACTTC
TRBV5-1,TRBJ1-4,NA,TRBD1,CASSLLQGNDEKLFF,TGCGCCAGCAGCTTGTTACAGGGGAACGATGAAAAACTGTTTTTT
TRBV2,TRBJ2-2,NA,TRBD2,CARRDGLAVNTGELFF,TGTGCCAGAAGGGACGGACTAGCGGTGAACACCGGGGAGCTGTTTTTT
TRBV5-1,TRBJ2-7,once,NA,CASSRPERGNGYEQYF,TGCGCCAGCAGCCGACCAGAAAGGGGGAATGGGTACGAGCAGTACTTC
TRBV27,TRBJ2-3,NA,TRBD2,CASTLAGESTDTQYF,TGTGCCAGCACCCTAGCGGGGGAGTCCACAGATACGCAGTATTTT
TRBV5-4,TRBJ2-5,NA,TRBD1,CASSLGDRGQETQYF,TGCGCCAGCAGCTTGGGCGACAGGGGGCAAGAGACCCAGTACTTC
TRBV10-3,TRBJ1-1,NA,NA,CAIMASGANTEAFF,TGTGCCATCATGGCGTCGGGGGCGAACACTGAAGCTTTCTTT
TRBV27,TRBJ2-7,once,TRBD2,CASSFGTSAVQYF,TGTGCCAGCAGTTTTGGGACTAGCGCTGTGCAGTACTTC
TRBV7-8,TRBJ2-7,NA,NA,CASSLSPYYEQYF,TGTGCCAGCAGCTTATCCCCCTACTACGAGCAGTACTTC
TRBV23-1,TRBJ1-3,NA,NA,CASSQSMGVSGNTIYF,TGCGCCAGCAGTCAATCGATGGGTGTCTCTGGAAACACCATATATTTT
TRBV7-3,TRBJ2-2,once,TRBD1,CASSADRVLSGELFF,TGTGCCAGCAGCGCGGACAGGGTCCTATCCGGGGAGCTGTTTTTT
TRBV7-9,TRBJ1-1,NA,NA,CATLQGWGEAFF,TGTGCCACCTTACAGGGCTGGGGTGAAGCTTTCTTT
TRBV18,TRBJ2-3,NA,NA,CASSSEPTDTQYF,TGTGCCAGCTCCTCAGAGCCAACAGATACGCAGTATTTT
TRBV6-1,TRBJ1-2,NA,NA,CATLQTGSYGYTF,TGTGCCACCCTCCAAACAGGGAGCTATGGCTACACCTTC
TRBV6-1,TRBJ1-5,NA,NA,CASRGWTDSNQPQHF,TGTGCCAGCCGCGGGTGGACAGATAGCAATCAGCCCCAGCATTTT
TRBV5-4,TRBJ2-3,NA,TRBD2,CASSKLAGVSDTQYF,TGTGCCAGCAGCAAGCTAGCGGGAGTTTCAGATACGCAGTATTTT
TRBV6-4,TRBJ2-4,NA,NA,CASNTRGGPKNIQYF,TGTGCCAGCAATACTAGAGGGGGACCCAAAAACATTCAGTACTTC
TRBV4-1,TRBJ1-5,few,TRBD1,CASSQLGQGGNQPQHF,TGCGCCAGCAGCCAATTGGGACAGGGAGGCAATCAGCCCCAGCATTTT
TRBV28,TRBJ1-5,NA,TRBD1,CASGTGGIFSNQPQHF,TGTGCCAGCGGGACAGGGGGAATATTTAGCAATCAGCCCCAGCATTTT
TRBV9,TRBJ2-7,NA,TRBD2,CASSPGLTIYEQYF,TGTGCCAGCAGCCCGGGACTAACGATCTACGAGCAGTACTTC
TRBV27,TRBJ2-5,NA,NA,CASSPSGPVQETQYF,TGTGCCAGCAGTCCCTCCGGGCCAGTCCAAGAGACCCAGTACTTC
TRBV5-5,TRBJ1-5,NA,NA,CASSKSENQPQHF,TGTGCCAGCAGCAAGTCAGAGAATCAGCCCCAGCATTTT
TRBV9,TRBJ2-7,NA,NA,CASSPADHEQYF,TGTGCCAGCAGCCCCGCGGACCACGAGCAGTACTTC
TRBV9,TRBJ2-1,NA,TRBD2,CASSVGTGTSGDEQFF,TGTGCCAGCAGCGTAGGAACAGGGACTAGCGGGGATGAGCAGTTCTTC
TRBV5-1,TRBJ1-1,NA,NA,CASSLRAGDTEAFF,TGCGCCAGCAGCTTGAGGGCGGGGGACACTGAAGCTTTCTTT
TRBV11-2,TRBJ1-1,NA,NA,CASSLGIGGTEAFF,TGTGCCAGCAGCTTAGGGATAGGGGGCACTGAAGCTTTCTTT
TRBV7-9,TRBJ2-2,NA,TRBD2,CASSFGGKPGELFF,TGTGCCAGCAGCTTCGGGGGGAAACCCGGGGAGCTGTTTTTT
TRBV18,TRBJ1-5,NA,NA,CASSPRGGQPQHF,TGTGCCAGCTCACCACGAGGCGGTCAGCCCCAGCATTTT
TRBV2,TRBJ1-1,NA,NA,CASPLEGRNTEAFF,TGTGCCAGCCCCCTGGAAGGAAGGAACACTGAAGCTTTCTTT
TRBV5-6,TRBJ2-1,NA,TRBD2,CASSLASGISYNEQFF,TGTGCCAGCAGCTTGGCTAGCGGGATCTCCTACAATGAGCAGTTCTTC
TRBV7-6,TRBJ1-4,NA,TRBD1,CASSREVQGELFF,TGTGCCAGCAGCCGAGAAGTCCAGGGGGAACTGTTTTTT
TRBV7-2,TRBJ1-1,NA,NA,CASSAPVTEAFF,TGTGCCAGCAGCGCGCCGGTCACTGAAGCTTTCTTT
TRBV28,TRBJ1-1,NA,NA,CASSLSEGNTEAFF,TGTGCCAGCAGTTTATCGGAGGGGAACACTGAAGCTTTCTTT
TRBV4-2,TRBJ1-2,NA,NA,CASSQEPANYGYTF,TGTGCCAGCAGCCAAGAACCGGCTAACTATGGCTACACCTTC
TRBV27,TRBJ1-1,NA,NA,CASSPVGGRTNAEAFF,TGTGCCAGCAGCCCCGTAGGGGGGAGGACGAACGCTGAAGCTTTCTTT
TRBV27,TRBJ1-1,NA,NA,CASSLTWGINTEAFF,TGTGCCAGCAGTTTAACGTGGGGGATCAACACTGAAGCTTTCTTT
TRBV5-8,TRBJ1-4,NA,NA,CASSTGPVPEGNEKLFF,TGTGCCAGCAGCACCGGTCCAGTACCCGAGGGGAATGAAAAACTGTTTTTT
TRBV5-8,TRBJ2-5,NA,NA,CASSPGRRIKETQYF,TGTGCCAGCAGCCCCGGACGCAGAATTAAAGAGACCCAGTACTTC